Below are 5 T cell receptor beta chains sequenced from a single sample in a study of breast tumors, draining lymph nodes, adjacent tissues. MiXCR, applied by TCRdb to the multiplex PCR reads, yields one record per CDR3 protein. The sample lists roughly 14,000 distinct CDR3 sequences, roughly 52% occurring once. Source material: tumor-adjacent breast tissue. The receptors derive from a female donor with breast cancer. Some clones in this sample may be carry-over from other donors' samples.

The rearrangement uses TRBV20-1 and TRBJ2-3; D is undetermined. The CDR3 extends over 11 amino acids. The germline CDR1 and CDR2 sequences are DFQATT and SNEGSKA (reference sequence). With 0 bases removed from V and 10 bases from J, the gap between germline ends came to 8 bases. The CDR3 nucleotides are TGCAGTGCTAGAGACACTTGGTCGCAGTATTTT. Translated, it gives CSARDTWSQYF.

The rearrangement uses TRBV2 and TRBJ1-2, with D hard to call. The germline V gene encodes CDR1 SNHLY and CDR2 FYNNEI. The V gene lost 6 bases and the J gene lost 4 bases, with 12 bases spanning the gap. This CDR3 comprises 13 residues. The chain's CDR3 is CASRGTTPYGYTF. In nucleotides, the CDR3 is TGTGCCAGCAGGGGTACTACTCCCTATGGCTACACCTTC.

The gene calls are TRBV7-2 and TRBJ1-3; D remains ambiguous. Trimming removed 4 bases at V and 0 bases at J, with 7 bases between. CDR1 is SGHTA and CDR2 is FQGNSA in the germline V gene. The CDR3 runs to 14 residues. Written as DNA, the CDR3 is TGTGCCAGCAGCTGTGATACCTCTGGAAACACCATATATTTT. Its translation: CASSCDTSGNTIYF.

This rearrangement joins TRBV19 to TRBJ1-5; tentative D call: TRBD1 (6 bases). With 3 bases removed from V and 0 bases from J, the gap between germline ends came to 9 bases. Looked up from germline, CDR1 is LNHDA and CDR2 is SQIVND (reference sequence). The CDR3 length is 15 residues. The CDR3 sequence: CASSIGTSSNQPQHF. CDR3 nucleotide sequence: TGTGCCAGTAGTATCGGGACATCTAGCAATCAGCCCCAGCATTTT.

The chain couples TRBV30 to TRBJ2-5, with D possibly being TRBD1 or TRBD2 (5 bases each). V gave up 3 bases and J gave up 1 base, with 15 bases separating them. This CDR3 region has 15 residues. Looked up from germline, CDR1 is GTSNPN and CDR2 is SVGIG (reference sequence). The CDR3 DNA is TGTGCCTGGAGGGGGGACCTTCCCGGCCAAGAGACCCAGTACTTC. Translating it yields CAWRGDLPGQETQYF.